A selection of T cell receptor beta chains follows, all from one sample in a study of T cells in Graves' hyperthyroidism and ophthalmopathy. TCRdb reprocessed the multiplex PCR reads with MiXCR, giving one entry per CDR3 protein. Here the sample spans under 450,000 distinct CDR3 sequences, approximately 18% being singletons. What was sequenced was blood. The origin of the receptors is a woman aged 25 to 45 with Graves' hyperthyroidism that later progressed to Graves' ophthalmopathy. The CDR3 runs from the conserved cysteine through the conserved F or W. Each record gives: V gene, J gene, D gene, clone size, CDR3 DNA, CDR3 protein. The D gene is left open where the match is weak. Only part of the rows carry a size: once, few, many, or a class if the clone is expanded.

V gene: TRBV6-2/TRBV6-3; J gene: TRBJ1-6; D gene: TRBD1; clone size: -; CDR3 DNA: TGTGCCAGCAGTTTTAGACAGGGGGAATTGGATAATTCACCCCTCCACTTT; CDR3 protein: CASSFRQGELDNSPLHF
V gene: TRBV10-3; J gene: TRBJ2-3; D gene: TRBD1; clone size: many; CDR3 DNA: TGTGCCACCGACACAGGGGAAGGGGTAGATACGCAGTATTTT; CDR3 protein: CATDTGEGVDTQYF
V gene: TRBV12-3/TRBV12-4; J gene: TRBJ2-1; D gene: -; clone size: -; CDR3 DNA: TGTGCCAGCAGTAAAGGACTAGGGGGCCAACAAGAGCAGTTCTTC; CDR3 protein: CASSKGLGGQQEQFF
V gene: TRBV10-1; J gene: TRBJ2-7; D gene: -; clone size: -; CDR3 DNA: TGCGCCAGCAGTGAGTCGCCGGCCTACGAGCAGTACTTC; CDR3 protein: CASSESPAYEQYF
V gene: TRBV15; J gene: TRBJ2-7; D gene: -; clone size: -; CDR3 DNA: TGTGCCACCAGCAGGGGCCTGGCAGGGGCCAATCCTAACTACGAGCAGTACTTC; CDR3 protein: CATSRGLAGANPNYEQYF
V gene: TRBV4-2; J gene: TRBJ2-7; D gene: TRBD1; clone size: many; CDR3 DNA: TGTGCCAGCAGCCAAGGGACAGGGGACTACGAGCAGTACTTC; CDR3 protein: CASSQGTGDYEQYF
V gene: TRBV6-1; J gene: TRBJ1-2; D gene: -; clone size: many; CDR3 DNA: TGTGCCAGCAGCCAATCCGACTATGGCTACACCTTC; CDR3 protein: CASSQSDYGYTF
V gene: TRBV4-1; J gene: TRBJ1-5; D gene: -; clone size: many; CDR3 DNA: TGCGCCAGCAGCCAAGTTTGGGGTCAGCCCCAGCATTTT; CDR3 protein: CASSQVWGQPQHF
V gene: TRBV2; J gene: TRBJ2-1; D gene: TRBD2; clone size: many; CDR3 DNA: TGTGCCACGCAGACGCAGGGACTAGCGCGATACAATGAGCAGTTCTTC; CDR3 protein: CATQTQGLARYNEQFF
V gene: TRBV7-9; J gene: TRBJ2-7; D gene: TRBD2; clone size: few; CDR3 DNA: TGTGCCAGCAGCTCCCGGACTAGCGGGAGCCCGACCTACGAGCAGTACTTC; CDR3 protein: CASSSRTSGSPTYEQYF
V gene: TRBV2; J gene: TRBJ1-2; D gene: -; clone size: many; CDR3 DNA: TGTGCCAGCAGCCTCGACGGACCCTATGGCTACACCTTC; CDR3 protein: CASSLDGPYGYTF
V gene: TRBV28; J gene: TRBJ2-7; D gene: -; clone size: many; CDR3 DNA: TGTGCCAGCAGTTTATATGTCTACGAGCAGTACTTC; CDR3 protein: CASSLYVYEQYF
V gene: TRBV12-3/TRBV12-4; J gene: TRBJ2-7; D gene: TRBD2; clone size: many; CDR3 DNA: TGTGCCAGCAGTTCGGCTCTAGCGGGAGGGCCCGGCTACGAGCAGTACTTC; CDR3 protein: CASSSALAGGPGYEQYF
V gene: TRBV7-8; J gene: TRBJ1-6; D gene: -; clone size: many; CDR3 DNA: TGTGCCAGCAGCTTGGGCCCCAATTCACCCCTCCACTTT; CDR3 protein: CASSLGPNSPLHF
V gene: TRBV4-1; J gene: TRBJ2-1; D gene: TRBD2; clone size: -; CDR3 DNA: TGCGCCAGCATGGCGGGAGGGTACAATGAGCAGTTCTTC; CDR3 protein: CASMAGGYNEQFF
V gene: TRBV5-8; J gene: TRBJ1-3; D gene: TRBD1; clone size: -; CDR3 DNA: TGTGCCAGCAGCTTTGGGGACAGCTCTGGAAACACCATATATTTT; CDR3 protein: CASSFGDSSGNTIYF
V gene: TRBV20-1; J gene: TRBJ2-7; D gene: -; clone size: few; CDR3 DNA: TGCAGTGCTAGAGATGAAGACAGCACGAGAAGGTACGAGCAGTACTTC; CDR3 protein: CSARDEDSTRRYEQYF
V gene: TRBV28; J gene: TRBJ1-5; D gene: TRBD1; clone size: -; CDR3 DNA: TGTGCCAGCAGCCAGGCCCGGGACAGAAACTTTTATAGCAATCAGCCCCAGCATTTT; CDR3 protein: CASSQARDRNFYSNQPQHF
V gene: TRBV6-4; J gene: TRBJ2-5; D gene: -; clone size: -; CDR3 DNA: TGTGCCAGAAACAGGACAGAAAGCGAAGAGACCCAGTACTTC; CDR3 protein: CARNRTESEETQYF
V gene: TRBV11-3; J gene: TRBJ1-4; D gene: TRBD1; clone size: many; CDR3 DNA: TGTGCCAGCAGCCACAGGGGGGAAGTCGAAAAACTGTTTTTT; CDR3 protein: CASSHRGEVEKLFF
V gene: TRBV12-3/TRBV12-4; J gene: TRBJ2-4; D gene: TRBD2; clone size: many; CDR3 DNA: TGTGCCAGCAGCTTAGACAGCGCGGGAGGGCCTAGGAACATTCAGTACTTC; CDR3 protein: CASSLDSAGGPRNIQYF
V gene: TRBV5-1; J gene: TRBJ1-5; D gene: -; clone size: -; CDR3 DNA: TGCGCCAGCAGCTTGGATGACAGCGTTTGGCAGCCCCAGCATTTT; CDR3 protein: CASSLDDSVWQPQHF
V gene: TRBV30; J gene: TRBJ1-2; D gene: -; clone size: many; CDR3 DNA: TGTGCCTGGTTTGTCCCAGGAACCACCTATGGCTACACCTTC; CDR3 protein: CAWFVPGTTYGYTF
V gene: TRBV30; J gene: TRBJ1-2; D gene: TRBD1; clone size: few; CDR3 DNA: TGTGCCTGGAGGTCTCAGGGGACAGCCTATGGCTACACCTTC; CDR3 protein: CAWRSQGTAYGYTF
V gene: TRBV2; J gene: TRBJ1-4; D gene: -; clone size: -; CDR3 DNA: TGTGCCATTATCAAGGGGGTAAAACTGTTTTTT; CDR3 protein: CAIIKGVKLFF
V gene: TRBV5-1; J gene: TRBJ1-1; D gene: -; clone size: many; CDR3 DNA: TGCGCCAGCAGCTTGGATGTGAACACTGAAGCTTTCTTT; CDR3 protein: CASSLDVNTEAFF
V gene: TRBV12-3/TRBV12-4; J gene: TRBJ2-1; D gene: TRBD2; clone size: -; CDR3 DNA: TGTGCCAGCAAAGGACTAGCGGGCCCCATGGAGCAGTTCTTC; CDR3 protein: CASKGLAGPMEQFF
V gene: TRBV7-9; J gene: TRBJ2-1; D gene: TRBD2; clone size: -; CDR3 DNA: TGTGCCAGCAGCCGTTATAGCGGGAGAATGGATGAGCAGTTCTTC; CDR3 protein: CASSRYSGRMDEQFF
V gene: TRBV7-3; J gene: TRBJ2-7; D gene: TRBD2; clone size: many; CDR3 DNA: TGTGCCAGCAGCTTAAATATCCTAGCGGGAGACGTGGTCTCCTACGAGCAGTACTTC; CDR3 protein: CASSLNILAGDVVSYEQYF
V gene: TRBV12-3/TRBV12-4; J gene: TRBJ1-4; D gene: -; clone size: many; CDR3 DNA: TGTGCCAGCAGTTTCGCGGCAAGTAATGAAAAACTGTTTTTT; CDR3 protein: CASSFAASNEKLFF
V gene: TRBV7-9; J gene: TRBJ1-2; D gene: TRBD1; clone size: -; CDR3 DNA: TGTGCCAGCAGCTTAGGCGGACAGGAGAGAAACTATGGCTACACCTTC; CDR3 protein: CASSLGGQERNYGYTF
V gene: TRBV10-2; J gene: TRBJ2-7; D gene: -; clone size: many; CDR3 DNA: TGCGCCAGCAGAGGTCAGGAATGGTCCGAGCAGTACTTC; CDR3 protein: CASRGQEWSEQYF
V gene: TRBV18; J gene: TRBJ1-4; D gene: -; clone size: many; CDR3 DNA: TGTGCCAGCTCACCGAATAGGGGGAGAGTTGATGAAAAACTGTTTTTT; CDR3 protein: CASSPNRGRVDEKLFF